The TCR beta chain described here comes from a study of blood T cell repertoires in COVID-19. The CDR3 totals 19 residues. Trimming took 1 base from V and 4 from J; bases not matched to a gene: 11. The germline gives CDR1 SGDLS, CDR2 YYNGEE. This clone was seen once. Clones were sequenced by immunoSEQ multiplex PCR, and TCRdb holds only the in-frame ones, with some missing. The profile shows roughly 63,000 clones, 88% of them singletons. The chain recombines TRBV9 with TRBJ2-2; 12 nucleotides agree with TRBD2. This clonotype originated in a woman in her fifties or sixties with active or convalescent COVID-19. The sample consisted of peripheral blood. Here the CDR3 reads CASSVFSAGLAGSTGELFF. DNA of the CDR3: TGTGCCAGCAGCGTATTCTCCGCCGGACTAGCGGGATCCACCGGGGAGCTGTTTTTT.